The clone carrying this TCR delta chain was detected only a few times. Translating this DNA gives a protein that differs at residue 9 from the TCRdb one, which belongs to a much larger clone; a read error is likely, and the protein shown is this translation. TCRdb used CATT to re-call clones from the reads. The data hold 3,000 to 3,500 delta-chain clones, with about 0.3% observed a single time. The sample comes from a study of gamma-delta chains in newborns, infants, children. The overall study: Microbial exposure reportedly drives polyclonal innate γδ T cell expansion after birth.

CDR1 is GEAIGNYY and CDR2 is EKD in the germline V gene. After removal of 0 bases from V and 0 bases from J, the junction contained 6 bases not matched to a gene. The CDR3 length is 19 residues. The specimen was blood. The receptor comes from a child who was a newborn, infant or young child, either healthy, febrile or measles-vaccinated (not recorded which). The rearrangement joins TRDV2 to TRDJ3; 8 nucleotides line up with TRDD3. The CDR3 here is CACDTAWGTSSWDTRQMFF. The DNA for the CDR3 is TGTGCCTGTGACACCGCCTGGGGGACAAGCTCCTGGGACACCCGACAGATGTTTTTC.